The source of this TCR beta chain is a study of CD8 T cells in ankylosing spondylitis. Germline V CDR1 and CDR2: SNHLY, FYNNEI. The CDR3 is 11 residues long. Deletions cut 7 bases from V and 3 bases from J, with 6 bases between. TCRdb redid the calling of the 5' RACE reads with MiXCR, one entry per CDR3 protein. The table lists around 230,000 distinct CDR3 sequences, roughly 8.6% of them singletons. This clonotype was observed at least ten times. The source material was blood, either unsorted or a sorted T cell fraction (not recorded which). The receptor's source is a male donor with ankylosing spondylitis or in good health (not recorded which). This rearrangement joins TRBV2 to TRBJ1-1; D uncertain. The CDR3 here is CASKDYTEAFF. In nucleotides, the CDR3 is TGTGCCAGCAAAGACTACACTGAAGCTTTCTTT. Looking up the rest from reference TRBV2 and TRBJ1-1 gives the full variable domain: EPEVTQTPSHQVTQMGQEVILRCVPISNHLYFYWYRQILGQKVEFLVSFYNNEISEKSEIFDDQFSVERPDGSNFTLKIRSTKLEDSAMYFCASKDYTEAFFGQGTRLTVV.